Shown below are 27 T cell receptor beta chains from a single sample sequenced in a study of graft-versus-host responses after intestinal transplantation. The assay was immunoSEQ multiplex PCR, and TCRdb's table has in-frame clones only and misses some. Of 29,000 or so clones detected, roughly 87% appear once; the ten largest clones hold 9.5% to 13%. Sequenced here: PBMCs, sampled about 15 months after intestinal transplantation. These TCRs come from a human patient who received an intestinal transplant, so some T cells may come from the graft donor.

The sample holds a few counts of this clone. The J gene is TRBJ1-6, the V gene TRBV6-9; 7 bases are a match to TRBD1. V lost 5 bases to trimming and J lost 5 bases; unmatched junction nucleotides: 3. This CDR3 spans 14 amino acids. Germline V gene sequence: CDR1 MNHGY, CDR2 SVAAGI. The DNA of the CDR3 is TGTGCCAGCAGTGAAGGGACAGATAATTCACCCCTCCACTTT. It translates to CASSEGTDNSPLHF.

This sequence joins TRBV6-1 and TRBJ1-5, with D tentatively TRBD1 (6 bases). CDR3 length: 15 amino acids. Germline V CDR1 and CDR2: MNHNS, SASEGT. The V end lost 6 bases, the J end lost 3 bases, and 15 bases lay between the germline ends. Written as DNA, the CDR3 is TGTGCCAGCAGGGACCACAGGGTCTACAATCAGCCCCAGCATTTT. Protein product: CASRDHRVYNQPQHF.

This clone was picked up one time. The chain links TRBV5-6 to TRBJ2-4, with D perhaps TRBD1 (6 bases). V dropped 2 bases and J dropped 2 bases, with 14 bases sitting between them. This CDR3 is 16 amino acids long. CDR1 and CDR2 (germline): SGHDT, YYEEEE. CDR3 residues: CASSLQGLISKNIQYF. CDR3 nucleotides: TGTGCCAGCAGCTTACAGGGCCTAATATCCAAAAACATTCAGTACTTC. The whole variable domain, remainder taken from reference TRBV5-6 and TRBJ2-4, is DAGVTQSPTHLIKTRGQQVTLRCSPKSGHDTVSWYQQALGQGPQFIFQYYEEEERQRGNFPDRFSGHQFPNYSSELNVNALLLGDSALYLCASSLQGLISKNIQYFGAGTRLSVL.

The rearrangement links TRBV27 to TRBJ2-7, with TRBD1 identical over 7 bases. The CDR3 is 15 residues long. Trimming took 5 bases from V and 5 from J; bases not matched to a gene: 12. The germline gives CDR1 MNHEY, CDR2 SMNVEV (reference sequence). The CDR3 region has the DNA TGTGCCAGCAGTACCCGACAGGGCTGGAGGAACGAGCAGTACTTC. Translating it yields CASSTRQGWRNEQYF.

The chain carries TRBV10-2 and TRBJ2-5; 15 nucleotides agree with TRBD2. This CDR3 has 16 amino acids. The germline V gene encodes CDR1 WSHSY and CDR2 SAAADI. Trimming took 4 bases from V and 4 from J; bases not matched to a gene: 4. The CDR3 protein is CASSGTSGGARETQYF. CDR3 coding DNA: TGCGCCAGCAGTGGGACTAGCGGGGGGGCCCGAGAGACCCAGTACTTC.

V gene TRBV5-1 combines with J gene TRBJ2-5, with no clear D. Trimming took 0 bases from V and 7 from J, leaving 7 bases between them. The CDR3 runs to 12 residues. The germline CDR1 and CDR2 sequences are SGHRS and YFSETQ. The CDR3 loop is CASSLGIGTQYF. In DNA, the CDR3 is TGCGCCAGCAGCTTGGGGATTGGGACCCAGTACTTC.

The V call is TRBV6-6, the J call TRBJ1-3; D is ambiguous. This CDR3 spans 15 amino acids. V gave up 5 bases and J gave up 0 bases, with 11 bases separating them. The germline V gene encodes CDR1 MNHNY and CDR2 SVGAGI (reference sequence). The CDR3 sequence is CASSGRTASGNTIYF. CDR3 coding DNA: TGTGCCAGCAGTGGGAGGACCGCCTCTGGAAACACCATATATTTT.

The V gene is TRBV19, the J gene TRBJ2-1; 8 bases are a match to TRBD1. V shed 3 bases, J shed 7 bases, and the junction held 8 bases outside the gene matches. This CDR3 spans 15 amino acids. Germline V gene lookup returns CDR1 LNHDA and CDR2 SQIVND (reference sequence). CDR3 sequence (DNA): TGTGCCAGTAGTATGGGGACAGGTTTAGGTAATGAGCAGTTCTTC. Its protein is CASSMGTGLGNEQFF.

J is TRBJ1-5 and V is TRBV6-5; no reliable D call. The CDR3 totals 13 residues. CDR1 and CDR2 from the germline V gene are MNHEY and SVGAGI. V dropped 7 bases and J dropped 4 bases, with 11 bases sitting between them. The CDR3 loop reads CASNPTVNQPQHF. CDR3 sequence (DNA): TGTGCCAGCAACCCGACGGTAAATCAGCCCCAGCATTTT.

The V gene is TRBV6-1, the J gene TRBJ2-2; the D is unclear. CDR1 and CDR2 (germline): MNHNS, SASEGT. There are 12 residues in the CDR3. V lost 0 bases to trimming and J lost 4 bases, with 0 bases between them. CDR3 sequence: CASSEATGELFF. The CDR3 bases are TGTGCCAGCAGTGAAGCCACCGGGGAGCTGTTTTTT.

The chain employs TRBV25-1 and TRBJ1-2, with no clear D. Trimming shortened V by 3 bases and J by 2 bases, and 1 base separated the two germline ends. This CDR3 has 11 amino acids. CDR1 is MGHDK and CDR2 is SYGVNS in the germline V gene. The DNA for the CDR3 is TGTGCCAGCAGTGACAACTATGGCTACACCTTC. This sequence encodes CASSDNYGYTF.

V usage is TRBV6-1 and J usage is TRBJ1-1; TRBD1 is a possible D gene (5 bases). V lost 8 bases to trimming and J lost 3 bases, with 19 bases between them. This CDR3 contains 15 residues. Germline values: CDR1 MNHNS, CDR2 SASEGT. DNA for the CDR3: TGTGCCAGCCTCCTATCAGGACGAGGGGACACTGAAGCTTTCTTT. Translated: CASLLSGRGDTEAFF.

The gene calls are TRBV7-1 and TRBJ1-2; 7 bases align to TRBD1. TRBV7-1 is an open reading frame whose function is uncertain. CDR3 length equals 13 residues. The trim removed 4 bases at V and 8 bases at J, leaving 7 bases unmatched. CDR3 DNA: TGTGCCAGCAGCTTGGGACAGATTTGGGGCTACACCTTC. As protein: CASSLGQIWGYTF.

The rearrangement links TRBV15 to TRBJ2-1; perhaps D is TRBD1 or TRBD2 (5 bases each). CDR1 is LNHNV and CDR2 is YYDKDF in the germline V gene (reference sequence). CDR3 size: 15 residues. The V end lost 0 bases, the J end lost 4 bases, and 10 bases lay between the germline ends. The CDR3 region is CATSREGVLYNEQFF. Here the CDR3 DNA reads TGTGCCACCAGCAGAGAGGGGGTCCTGTACAATGAGCAGTTCTTC.

The chain is built from TRBV21-1 and TRBJ1-1; the table gives TRBD1 as D, unverified against the DNA. TRBV21-1 is classified as a pseudogene. The CDR3 covers 16 residues. The CDR3 bases are TGTGCCAGCAGCAAAGCCCCAGGGCCCATGAACACTGAAGCTTTCTTT. Protein sequence: CASSKAPGPMNTEAFF.

The chain links TRBV23-1 to TRBJ2-1, with D perhaps given as TRBD1 or TRBD2 (5 bases each). Being an ORF, TRBV23-1 has a function that is uncertain. V was pared by 5 bases and J by 3 bases, with 14 bases between. The CDR3 spans 15 residues. The CDR3 reads CASSRTGPRYNEQFF. As DNA, the CDR3 is TGCGCCAGCAGTAGAACGGGGCCCCGCTACAATGAGCAGTTCTTC.

The chain employs TRBV15 and TRBJ2-3; weak D call: TRBD1 (6 bases). This CDR3 contains 13 residues. The germline gives CDR1 LNHNV, CDR2 YYDKDF (reference sequence). Trimming took 4 bases from V and 3 from J, leaving 8 bases between them. The CDR3 loop is CATSKTGTDTQYF. The CDR3 nucleotides are TGTGCCACCAGCAAGACAGGTACAGATACGCAGTATTTT.

This chain connects TRBV19 to TRBJ1-5; 7 positions match TRBD1. Germline V gives CDR1 LNHDA, CDR2 SQIVND (reference sequence). The CDR3 has 16 residues. Germline trimming cut 3 bases from V and 5 bases from J; bases unmatched to any gene: 10. The DNA of the CDR3 is TGTGCCAGTAGTATCCTGGGGAGGGGGCTTGATCAGCCCCAGCATTTT. This gives the protein CASSILGRGLDQPQHF.

This clone was recorded only once. As DNA, the CDR3 is TGTGCCAGCAGTGACGGGACTAACACCGGGGAGCTGTTTTTT. This sequence encodes CASSDGTNTGELFF. The rearrangement uses TRBV6-4 and TRBJ2-2, with D possibly being TRBD2 (6 bases). Trimming left V 2 bases short and J 2 bases short, with 6 bases between. The length of the CDR3 is 14 residues. The V gene's germline CDR1 is MRHNA and CDR2 SNTAGT.

This clone was recorded once. The chain joins TRBV7-9 to TRBJ2-2; D may be TRBD2 (5 bases). Germline CDR1 and CDR2: SEHNR and FQNEAQ (reference sequence). V was trimmed by 6 bases and J by 4 bases, leaving 12 bases between them. This CDR3 region has 14 residues. The CDR3 spells CASRTTRSTGELFF. The CDR3 region has the DNA TGTGCCAGCAGAACAACTAGGAGCACCGGGGAGCTGTTTTTT.

The sample holds one count of this clone. This sequence joins TRBV6-6 and TRBJ1-3, with D tentatively TRBD1 (5 bases). This CDR3 region has 14 residues. Germline V gives CDR1 MNHNY, CDR2 SVGAGI (reference sequence). Trimming pared 5 bases from V and 2 bases from J, leaving 10 bases between. The CDR3 here is CASSRTGPGNTIYF. The CDR3 region has the DNA TGTGCCAGCAGTCGCACGGGGCCTGGAAACACCATATATTTT.

This sequence joins TRBV30 and TRBJ2-7; maybe TRBD2 (5 bases). Deletions cut 5 bases from V and 3 bases from J, with 17 bases between. The CDR3 is 14 amino acids. Germline V gives CDR1 GTSNPN, CDR2 SVGIG (reference sequence). CDR3 amino acids: CAWLIPGGDYEQYF. CDR3 nucleotides: TGTGCCTGGCTGATTCCCGGAGGAGACTACGAGCAGTACTTC. The full variable domain, its missing parts supplied by reference TRBV30 and TRBJ2-7, is SQTIHQWPATLVQPVGSPLSLECTVEGTSNPNLYWYRQAAGRGLQLLFYSVGIGQISSEVPQNLSASRPQDRQFILSSKKLLLSDSGFYLCAWLIPGGDYEQYFGPGTRLTVT.

The rearrangement uses TRBV4-3 and TRBJ1-1, with a weak D call TRBD1 (6 bases). CDR1 and CDR2 (germline): LGHNA, YSLEER. The CDR3 runs to 13 residues. V shed 0 bases and J shed 10 bases, with 12 bases lying between them. For the CDR3, the DNA is TGCGCCAGCAGCCAAGAAGGGGGGGGCGTAGCTTTCTTT. As protein: CASSQEGGGVAFF.

The count of this clone is one. The junction does not match germline at one end; this may be a read error. The chain has TRBV5-6 and TRBJ2-4; TRBD1 matches at 9 bases. This CDR3 contains 15 residues. CDR1 is SGHDT and CDR2 is YYEEEE in the germline V gene. CDR3 in amino acids: CASSSDRGAKNIRYF. CDR3 sequence (DNA): TGTGCCAGCAGTTCGGACAGGGGAGCCAAAAACATTCGGTACTTC. Complete variable domain (other parts from reference TRBV5-6 and TRBJ2-4): DAGVTQSPTHLIKTRGQQVTLRCSPKSGHDTVSWYQQALGQGPQFIFQYYEEEERQRGNFPDRFSGHQFPNYSSELNVNALLLGDSALYLCASSSDRGAKNIRYFGAGTRLSVL.

The rearrangement links TRBV7-2 to TRBJ2-7; TRBD1 matches 9 bases. CDR3 length equals 14 residues. V trimming: 4 bases; J trimming: 0 bases; junction bases outside the gene matches: 1. Germline loops: CDR1 SGHTA, CDR2 FQGNSA. CDR3 sequence: CASSWDRDSYEQYF. In DNA, the CDR3 is TGTGCCAGCAGCTGGGACAGGGACTCCTACGAGCAGTACTTC.

V gene TRBV15 combines with J gene TRBJ2-4; D possibly uses TRBD1 or TRBD2 (5 bases each). This CDR3 region has 15 residues. The V end was cut by 2 bases, the J end by 5 bases, with 13 bases between. Looked up from germline, CDR1 is LNHNV and CDR2 is YYDKDF (reference sequence). CDR3 protein: CATSRHRDRQNIQYF. The CDR3 DNA is TGTGCCACCAGCAGACATAGGGACCGACAAAACATTCAGTACTTC.

The rearrangement joins TRBV7-2 to TRBJ1-1; D unresolved. Looked up from germline, CDR1 is SGHTA and CDR2 is FQGNSA. This CDR3 is built from 15 residues. With 0 bases removed from V and 5 bases from J, the gap between germline ends came to 13 bases. CDR3 in DNA: TGTGCCAGCAGCTTAGCGCTATCGGGTAGTACTGAAGCTTTCTTT. It specifies CASSLALSGSTEAFF.